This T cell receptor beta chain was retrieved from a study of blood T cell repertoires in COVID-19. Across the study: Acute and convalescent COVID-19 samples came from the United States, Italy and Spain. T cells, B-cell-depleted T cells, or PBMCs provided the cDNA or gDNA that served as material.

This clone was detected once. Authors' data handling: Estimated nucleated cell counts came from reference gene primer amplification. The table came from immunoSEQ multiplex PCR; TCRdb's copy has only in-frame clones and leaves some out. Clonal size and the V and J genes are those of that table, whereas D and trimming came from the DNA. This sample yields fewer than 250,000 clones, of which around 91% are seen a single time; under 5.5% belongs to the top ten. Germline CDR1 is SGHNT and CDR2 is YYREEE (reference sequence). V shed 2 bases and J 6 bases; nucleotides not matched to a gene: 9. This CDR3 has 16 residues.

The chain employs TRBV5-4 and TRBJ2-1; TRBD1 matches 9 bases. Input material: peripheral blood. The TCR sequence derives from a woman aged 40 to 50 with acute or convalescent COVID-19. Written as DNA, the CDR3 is TGTGCCAGCAGCTTAGGACCGGGACAGGGTGGCAATGAGCAGTTCTTC. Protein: CASSLGPGQGGNEQFF.